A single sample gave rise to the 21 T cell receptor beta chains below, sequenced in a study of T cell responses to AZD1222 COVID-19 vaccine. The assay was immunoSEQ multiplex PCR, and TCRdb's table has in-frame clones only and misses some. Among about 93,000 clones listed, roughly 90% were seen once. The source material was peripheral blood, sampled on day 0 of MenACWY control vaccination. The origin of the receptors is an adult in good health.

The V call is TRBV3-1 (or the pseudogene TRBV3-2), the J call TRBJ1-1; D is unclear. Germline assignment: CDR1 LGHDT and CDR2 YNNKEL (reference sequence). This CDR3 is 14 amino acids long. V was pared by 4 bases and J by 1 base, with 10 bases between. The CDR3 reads CASSPWTENTEAFF. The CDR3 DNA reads TGTGCCAGCAGCCCCTGGACGGAGAACACTGAAGCTTTCTTT.

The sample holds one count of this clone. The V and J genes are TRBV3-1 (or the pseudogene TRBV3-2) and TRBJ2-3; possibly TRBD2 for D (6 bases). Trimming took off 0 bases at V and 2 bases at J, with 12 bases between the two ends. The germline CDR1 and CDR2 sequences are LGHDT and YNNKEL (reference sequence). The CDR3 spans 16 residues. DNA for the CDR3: TGTGCCAGCAGCCAAGATCCATCGGGAGTCACAGATACGCAGTATTTT. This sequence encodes CASSQDPSGVTDTQYF.

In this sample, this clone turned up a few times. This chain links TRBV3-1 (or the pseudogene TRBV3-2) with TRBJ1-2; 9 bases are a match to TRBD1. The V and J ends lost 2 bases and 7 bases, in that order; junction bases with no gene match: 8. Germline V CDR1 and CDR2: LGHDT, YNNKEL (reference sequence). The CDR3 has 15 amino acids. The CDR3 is CASSQPDRGRSGYTF. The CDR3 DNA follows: TGTGCCAGCAGCCAACCGGACAGGGGACGAAGTGGCTACACCTTC.

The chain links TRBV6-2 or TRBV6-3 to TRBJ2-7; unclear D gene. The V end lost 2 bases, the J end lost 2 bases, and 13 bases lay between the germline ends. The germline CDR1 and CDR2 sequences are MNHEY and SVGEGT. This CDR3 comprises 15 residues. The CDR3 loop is CASSYLTDAAYEQYF. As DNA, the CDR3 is TGTGCCAGCAGTTACCTCACTGACGCAGCCTACGAGCAGTACTTC.

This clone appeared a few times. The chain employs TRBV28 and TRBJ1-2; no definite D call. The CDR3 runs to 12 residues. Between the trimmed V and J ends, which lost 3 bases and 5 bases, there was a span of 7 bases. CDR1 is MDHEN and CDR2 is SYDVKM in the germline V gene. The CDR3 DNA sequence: TGTGCCAGCAGTTTGGCCAAATATGGCTACACCTTC. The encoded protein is CASSLAKYGYTF.

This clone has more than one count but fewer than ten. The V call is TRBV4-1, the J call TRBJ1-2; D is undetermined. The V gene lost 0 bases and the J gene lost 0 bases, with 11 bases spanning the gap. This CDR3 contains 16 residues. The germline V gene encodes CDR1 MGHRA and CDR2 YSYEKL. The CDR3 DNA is TGCGCCAGCAGCCAAGATCCTCAGCGTGCTAACTATGGCTACACCTTC. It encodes CASSQDPQRANYGYTF.

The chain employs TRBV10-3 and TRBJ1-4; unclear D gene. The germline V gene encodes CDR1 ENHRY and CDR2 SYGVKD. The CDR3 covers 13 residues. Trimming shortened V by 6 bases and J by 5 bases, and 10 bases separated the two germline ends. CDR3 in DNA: TGTGCCATCAGCTTGACGGAGAATGAAAAACTGTTTTTT. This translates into CAISLTENEKLFF.

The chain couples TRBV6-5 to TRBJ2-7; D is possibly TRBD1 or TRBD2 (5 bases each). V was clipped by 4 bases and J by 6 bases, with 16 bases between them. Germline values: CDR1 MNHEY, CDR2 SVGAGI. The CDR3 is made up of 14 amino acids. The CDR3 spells CASSSTGTYSEQYF. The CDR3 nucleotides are TGTGCCAGCAGTTCAACCGGGACCTACTCCGAGCAGTACTTC.

The CDR3 sequence: CATSDFQGYGYTF. CDR3 DNA sequence: TGTGCCACCAGTGATTTTCAGGGCTATGGCTACACCTTC. This rearrangement joins TRBV24-1 to TRBJ1-2; D may be TRBD1 (5 bases). Trimming took 1 base from V and 4 from J, leaving 6 bases between them. Germline CDR1 and CDR2: KGHDR and SFDVKD. This CDR3 is 13 amino acids long.

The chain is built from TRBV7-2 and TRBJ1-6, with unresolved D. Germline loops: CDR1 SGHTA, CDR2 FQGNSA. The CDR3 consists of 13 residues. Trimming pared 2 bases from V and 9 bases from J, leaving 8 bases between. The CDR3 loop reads CASSLRTGSPLHF. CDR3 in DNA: TGTGCCAGCAGCTTAAGGACTGGTTCACCCCTCCACTTT.

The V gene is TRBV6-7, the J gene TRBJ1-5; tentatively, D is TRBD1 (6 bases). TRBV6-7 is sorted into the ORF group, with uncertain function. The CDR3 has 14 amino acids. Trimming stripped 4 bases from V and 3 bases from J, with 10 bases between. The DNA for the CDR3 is TGTGCCAGCAGTTCTCAGGGGTACAATCAGCCCCAGCATTTT. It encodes CASSSQGYNQPQHF.

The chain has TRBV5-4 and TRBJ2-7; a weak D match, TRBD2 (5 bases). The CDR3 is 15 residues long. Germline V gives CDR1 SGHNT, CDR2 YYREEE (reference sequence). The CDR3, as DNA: TGTGCGGCCTCCCCCGAGGGCTCCCCGACCCTCGAGCAGTACTTC. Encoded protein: CAASPEGSPTLEQYF.

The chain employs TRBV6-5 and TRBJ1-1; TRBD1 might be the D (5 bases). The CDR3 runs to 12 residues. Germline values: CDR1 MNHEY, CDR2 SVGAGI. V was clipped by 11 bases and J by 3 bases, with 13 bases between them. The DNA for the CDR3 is TGTGCCGTTTGGACGGGGGACACTGAAGCTTTCTTT. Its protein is CAVWTGDTEAFF.

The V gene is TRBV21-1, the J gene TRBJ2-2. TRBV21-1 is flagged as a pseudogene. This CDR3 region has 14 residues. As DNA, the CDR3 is TGTGCCAGCAGCGGGACGTCGAACACCGGGGAGCTGTTTTTT. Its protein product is CASSGTSNTGELFF.

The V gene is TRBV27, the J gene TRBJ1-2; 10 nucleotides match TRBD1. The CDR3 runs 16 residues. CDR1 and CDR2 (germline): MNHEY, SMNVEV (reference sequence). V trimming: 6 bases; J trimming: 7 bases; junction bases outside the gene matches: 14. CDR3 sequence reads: CASRALPGTGASGYTF. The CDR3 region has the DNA TGTGCCAGCAGAGCTCTTCCCGGGACAGGGGCTTCTGGCTACACCTTC.

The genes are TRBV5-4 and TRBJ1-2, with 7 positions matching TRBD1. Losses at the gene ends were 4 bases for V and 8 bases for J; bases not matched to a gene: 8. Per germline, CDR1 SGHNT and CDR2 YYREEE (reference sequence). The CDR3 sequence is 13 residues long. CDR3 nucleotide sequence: TGTGCCAGCAGCCAACGACAGGGCGGAGGCTACACCTTC. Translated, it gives CASSQRQGGGYTF.

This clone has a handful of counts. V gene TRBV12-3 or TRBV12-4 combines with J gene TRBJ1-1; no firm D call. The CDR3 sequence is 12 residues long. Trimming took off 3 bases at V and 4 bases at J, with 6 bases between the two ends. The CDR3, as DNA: TGTGCCAGCAGTTTCGGGTTCACTGAAGCTTTCTTT. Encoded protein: CASSFGFTEAFF.

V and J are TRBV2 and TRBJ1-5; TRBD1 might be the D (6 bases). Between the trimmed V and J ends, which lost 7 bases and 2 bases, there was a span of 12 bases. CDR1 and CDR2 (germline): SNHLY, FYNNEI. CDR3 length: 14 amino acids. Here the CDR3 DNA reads TGTGCCAGCAAGGGGGGCGCAGGCAATCAGCCCCAGCATTTT. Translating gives CASKGGAGNQPQHF.

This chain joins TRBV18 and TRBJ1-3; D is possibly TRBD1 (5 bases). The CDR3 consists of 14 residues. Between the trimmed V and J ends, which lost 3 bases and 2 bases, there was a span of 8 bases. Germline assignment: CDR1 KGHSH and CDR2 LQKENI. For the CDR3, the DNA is TGTGCCAGCTCACCCGGGACCCCTGGAAACACCATATATTTT. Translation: CASSPGTPGNTIYF. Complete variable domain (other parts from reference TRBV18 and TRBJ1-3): NAGVMQNPRHLVRRRGQEARLRCSPMKGHSHVYWYRQLPEEGLKFMVYLQKENIIDESGMPKERFSAEFPKEGPSILRIQQVVRGDSAAYFCASSPGTPGNTIYFGEGSWLTVV.

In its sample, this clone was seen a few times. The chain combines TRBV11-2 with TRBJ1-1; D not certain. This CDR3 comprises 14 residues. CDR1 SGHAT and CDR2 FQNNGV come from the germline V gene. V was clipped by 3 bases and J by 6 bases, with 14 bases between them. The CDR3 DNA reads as TGTGCCAGCAGCTTTCCGGGGAAGAGCGCTGAAGCTTTCTTT. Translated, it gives CASSFPGKSAEAFF.

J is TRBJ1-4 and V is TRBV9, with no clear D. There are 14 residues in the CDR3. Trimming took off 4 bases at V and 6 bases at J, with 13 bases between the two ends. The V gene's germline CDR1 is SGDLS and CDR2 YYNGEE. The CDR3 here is CASSLSGADEKLFF. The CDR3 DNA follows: TGTGCCAGCAGCCTCTCGGGAGCTGATGAAAAACTGTTTTTT.